Described below is a single TCR beta chain sequence and its context. With 5 bases removed from V and 8 bases from J, the gap between germline ends came to 9 bases. This CDR3 comprises 12 residues. Germline loops: CDR1 MDHEN, CDR2 SYDVKM. The entry originates in a study of T cell responses to AZD1222 COVID-19 vaccine. Sequencing used immunoSEQ multiplex PCR; TCRdb keeps in-frame clones, though not all of them. The repertoire includes about 120,000 clones, roughly 90% of them detected once, and 8.5% to 10% sits in the top ten. This material consisted of peripheral blood, taken on day 0 of AZD1222 vaccination. The origin of this receptor is an adult in good health. This sequence joins TRBV28 and TRBJ1-4, with D unclear. This CDR3 is CASSRALEKLFF. The CDR3 DNA is TGTGCCAGCAGTCGGGCATTAGAAAAACTGTTTTTT.